Listed below are T cell receptor beta chains from one sample, sequenced in a study of blood T cell repertoires in COVID-19. Profiled with immunoSEQ multiplex PCR; TCRdb holds only in-frame clones, not every one. There are roughly 500,000 clones in the sample; over 75% occur only once, and approximately 1.8% lies in the top ten. Sequencing was carried out using PBMCs or T cells enriched from blood (not recorded which). Receptors were obtained from a woman in her 40s who had recovered from COVID-19. Each CDR3 is given with its conserved first and last residue. D genes are given only for firm matches. Rows may omit the clone size; those that give it use once, few, many or a size class.

v_call	j_call	d_call	clone_size	cdr3_nt	cdr3_aa
TRBV14	TRBJ1-5	NA	NA	TGTGCCAGCAGCCACAGTTCTCGCAGGGTGGTGAATCAGCCCCAGCATTTT	CASSHSSRRVVNQPQHF
TRBV5-1	TRBJ2-7	NA	NA	TGCGCCAGCAGCCGCGGTAGTAGCGACTCCTACGAGCAGTACTTC	CASSRGSSDSYEQYF
TRBV4-1	TRBJ2-3	NA	NA	TGCGCCAGCAGCCAAGGGACAGAGGGACCAGATACGCAGTATTTT	CASSQGTEGPDTQYF
TRBV5-1	TRBJ2-2	NA	NA	TGCGCCAGCAGCGGCGGCGGTGGGACCGGGGAGCTGTTTTTT	CASSGGGGTGELFF
TRBV4-3	TRBJ2-2	NA	once	TGCGCCAGCAGCCAAGTACCTCTCGGGAGTCCCACCGGGGAGCTGTTTTTT	CASSQVPLGSPTGELFF
TRBV28	TRBJ2-3	TRBD2	NA	TGTGCCAGCAGTCCTAACTTGAGCGGGAGCCCCACAGATACGCAGTATTTT	CASSPNLSGSPTDTQYF
TRBV6-1	TRBJ1-5	NA	once	TGTGCCAGCAGTGAAGGGACAAGGCCCGATCAGCCCCAGCATTTT	CASSEGTRPDQPQHF
TRBV28	TRBJ1-5	NA	NA	TGTGCCAGCAGTTTCGGGGGGGGGAGCAATCAGCCCCAGCATTTT	CASSFGGGSNQPQHF
TRBV27	TRBJ2-1	NA	NA	TGTGCCAGCAGTTTAAGCCCCTCCTACAATGAGCAGTTCTTC	CASSLSPSYNEQFF
TRBV15	TRBJ2-1	TRBD2	NA	TGTGCCACCAGCAGAGATCGGGCGGGAGTGGGGAATGAGCAGTTCTTC	CATSRDRAGVGNEQFF
TRBV7-9	TRBJ2-3	TRBD2	NA	TGTGCCAGCAGCTTATCCGAGCCTGCCGGGGGGGCAGATACGCAGTATTTT	CASSLSEPAGGADTQYF
TRBV11-2	TRBJ1-1	NA	NA	TGTGCCAGCAGCTTAGTTAACGGGTACACTGAAGCTTTCTTT	CASSLVNGYTEAFF
TRBV2	TRBJ2-7	NA	NA	TGTGCCAGCAGTGTGGGGGGCGAGCAGTACTTC	CASSVGGEQYF
TRBV5-4	TRBJ1-4	TRBD1	NA	TGTGCCAGCAGCGTAGACAGGGCCCACAATGAAAAACTGTTTTTT	CASSVDRAHNEKLFF
TRBV7-2	TRBJ2-7	TRBD2	NA	TGTGCCAGCAGCTTAGAGGATAGCGGGAGCGACTACGCCTACGAGCAGTACTTC	CASSLEDSGSDYAYEQYF
TRBV28	TRBJ2-3	NA	NA	TGTGCCAGCAGTCGCCCGACTGCTTACCTGGGAGATACGCAGTATTTT	CASSRPTAYLGDTQYF
TRBV12-5	TRBJ1-2	TRBD1	once	TGTGCTAGTGGGCCCCCCTCTCCAGGGGGCCCCGCCAACTACACCTTC	CASGPPSPGGPANYTF
TRBV14	TRBJ1-1	NA	NA	TGTGCCAGCAGACGTCACCCGACAACCAACACTGAAGCTTTCTTT	CASRRHPTTNTEAFF
TRBV5-4	TRBJ1-1	NA	NA	TGTGCCAGCAGCTTGAGGGCGGGGAAGGCCACTGAAGCTTTCTTT	CASSLRAGKATEAFF
TRBV3-1/TRBV3-2	TRBJ2-7	NA	NA	TGTGCCAGCAGCCAAGATTGTCAGGTCTACGAGCAGTACTTC	CASSQDCQVYEQYF
TRBV27	TRBJ2-1	NA	NA	TGTGCCAGCAGTTTATCCGCGGGTAACTCCTACAATGAGCAGTTCTTC	CASSLSAGNSYNEQFF
TRBV24-1	TRBJ1-2	NA	once	TGTGCCACCAGTGACAGGGATTATGGCTACACCTTC	CATSDRDYGYTF
TRBV27	TRBJ2-3	NA	NA	TGTGCCAGCAGTTCGCACCCACACGGCACAGATACGCAGTATTTT	CASSSHPHGTDTQYF
TRBV18	TRBJ1-6	NA	NA	TGTGCCAGCTCAGGATACGGGGGGTTGCCCTATAATTCACCCCTCCACTTT	CASSGYGGLPYNSPLHF
TRBV7-2	TRBJ1-1	NA	NA	TGTGCCAGCAGCCAGGGGCCGGAGAGCACTGAAGCTTTCTTT	CASSQGPESTEAFF
TRBV7-2	TRBJ2-2	NA	once	TGTGCCAGCAGCTTAGCGCGGAGGATCGGCCCGAACACCGGGGAGCTGTTTTTT	CASSLARRIGPNTGELFF
TRBV5-4	TRBJ1-2	NA	NA	TGTGCCAGTTCCGGTTCCGCTAACTATGGCTACACCTTC	CASSGSANYGYTF
TRBV9	TRBJ1-3	NA	NA	TGTGCCAGCAGCGTAGGAGGGGGAAACACCATATATTTT	CASSVGGGNTIYF
TRBV18	TRBJ1-5	TRBD1	NA	TGTGCCAGCTCACCAAGACAGGACAGGGGCGGTCAGCCCCAGCATTTT	CASSPRQDRGGQPQHF
TRBV18	TRBJ1-2	NA	NA	TGTGCCAGCTCACCCTGGACAGAAAGTCTGAATGGCTACACCTTC	CASSPWTESLNGYTF
TRBV20-1	TRBJ2-1	TRBD2	NA	TGCAGTGCTAGTCTGGGGACTAGCCGCAATGAGCAGTTCTTC	CSASLGTSRNEQFF
TRBV5-1	TRBJ1-1	NA	NA	TGCGCCAGCAGCCCCAGGGGTGCAGGACCTATGAACACTGAAGCTTTCTTT	CASSPRGAGPMNTEAFF
TRBV12-3/TRBV12-4	TRBJ2-1	NA	many	TGTGCCAGCAGCCGAGCTCCTGGCAATGAGCAGTTCTTC	CASSRAPGNEQFF
TRBV12-5	TRBJ2-7	NA	NA	TGTGCTAGTGGTTTAGCCGCGGCGGCTGAGCAGTACTTC	CASGLAAAAEQYF
TRBV27	TRBJ2-6	TRBD1	NA	TGTGCCAGCAGTTCCCGGGACAGGGCCGGGGCCAACGTCCTGACTTTC	CASSSRDRAGANVLTF
TRBV11-3	TRBJ2-5	NA	NA	TGTGCCAGCAGCTCCGGTTGGACAGATCAAGAGACCCAGTACTTC	CASSSGWTDQETQYF
TRBV19	TRBJ1-5	NA	NA	TGTGCCAGTACCGAGGTCCCAAGCAGCAATCAGCCCCAGCATTTT	CASTEVPSSNQPQHF
TRBV5-1	TRBJ2-3	NA	NA	TGCGCCAGCAGCTTATACGCACCACTCACAGATACGCAGTATTTT	CASSLYAPLTDTQYF
TRBV5-4	TRBJ1-3	TRBD1	NA	TGTGCCAGCAGCCGGGACAGGGAGGGAAACACCATATATTTT	CASSRDREGNTIYF
TRBV21-1	TRBJ2-7	NA	NA	TGTGCCAGCAGCTGCCCACAGATACGGGAGGATCTCTACGAGCAGTACTTC	CASSCPQIREDLYEQYF
TRBV11-2	TRBJ1-2	TRBD1	NA	TGTGCCAGCAGCGCTGATAGGACAGGGGAAAACTATGGCTACACCTTC	CASSADRTGENYGYTF
TRBV19	TRBJ1-2	TRBD1	NA	TGTGCCAGTAGCCCCAGGGACAGGGAAAACTATGGCTACACCTTC	CASSPRDRENYGYTF
TRBV7-9	TRBJ1-1	NA	few	TGTGCCAGCAGCTCACAGGGATTCACTGAAGCTTTCTTT	CASSSQGFTEAFF
TRBV7-6	TRBJ2-7	TRBD1	NA	TGTGCCAGCAGCCCTGGACAGGGGGGGTACGAGCAGTACTTC	CASSPGQGGYEQYF
TRBV4-1	TRBJ2-7	TRBD2	NA	TGCGCCAGCAGGGGACTAGCGGGAGCCCGGGTCGAGCAGTACTTC	CASRGLAGARVEQYF
TRBV3-1/TRBV3-2	TRBJ1-5	TRBD1	few	TGTGCCAGCAGCGTCGACAGGGATCAGCCCCAGCATTTT	CASSVDRDQPQHF
TRBV11-2	TRBJ2-1	NA	NA	TGTGCCAGCAGCTCGAGAGCCGGCAATGAGCAGTTCTTC	CASSSRAGNEQFF
TRBV14	TRBJ2-5	NA	NA	TGTGCCAGCAGCTCCGGCCAAGAGACCCAGTACTTC	CASSSGQETQYF
TRBV27	TRBJ2-7	TRBD1	few	TGTGCCAGCAGTAAACCCGACAGGGTCGAGACCTACGAGCAGTACTTC	CASSKPDRVETYEQYF
TRBV19	TRBJ1-2	NA	once	TGTGCCAGTAGTATAGGTGGAGGGAAAGGCTACACCTTC	CASSIGGGKGYTF
TRBV10-3	TRBJ2-1	NA	NA	TGTGCCATCAGTGAGAGAGGAACTATCCCCTCCTACAATGAGCAGTTCTTC	CAISERGTIPSYNEQFF
TRBV20-1	TRBJ1-2	NA	NA	TGCAGTTTTCAATTTGACTATGGCTACACCTTC	CSFQFDYGYTF
TRBV5-1	TRBJ1-2	TRBD1	NA	TGCGCCAGCAGCTTGGCCGTCGGACAGGGGGATGGCTACACCTTC	CASSLAVGQGDGYTF
TRBV9	TRBJ1-1	TRBD1	NA	TGTGCCAGCAGCGGACAGGGGGCGGTGAACACTGAAGCTTTCTTT	CASSGQGAVNTEAFF